These 29 T cell receptor beta chains share one sample of origin, sequenced in a study of T cell responses to AZD1222 COVID-19 vaccine. Assay: immunoSEQ multiplex PCR; the TCRdb copy retains only in-frame clones and omits some. The repertoire holds about 99,000 clones, about 93% seen once, with around 5% in the top ten. Sequenced material: peripheral blood, taken on day 0 of AZD1222 vaccination. These receptors all come from an adult in good health.

This clone was picked up one time. The chain links TRBV5-4 to TRBJ2-1, with D possibly being TRBD2 (5 bases). With 4 bases removed from V and 5 bases from J, the gap between germline ends came to 16 bases. From germline, CDR1 is SGHNT and CDR2 YYREEE (reference sequence). The CDR3 loop spans 15 amino acids. The DNA for the CDR3 is TGTGCCAGCAGCGCCCTCTTGGACGGGAACAATGAGCAGTTCTTC. Protein: CASSALLDGNNEQFF.

The V call is TRBV10-3, the J call TRBJ2-5; 8 nucleotides align to TRBD1. The germline CDR1 and CDR2 sequences are ENHRY and SYGVKD. CDR3 length: 16 amino acids. With V trimmed by 3 bases and J by 4 bases, 10 bases remained unmatched. In DNA, the CDR3 is TGTGCCATCAGTGAACCGACAGGGGTCGTTTCAGAGACCCAGTACTTC. Residues: CAISEPTGVVSETQYF.

The chain carries TRBV30 and TRBJ2-5, with 12 nucleotides matching TRBD1. Looked up from germline, CDR1 is GTSNPN and CDR2 is SVGIG (reference sequence). Germline trimming cut 8 bases from V and 4 bases from J; bases unmatched to any gene: 5. The CDR3 sequence is 13 residues long. The CDR3 coding sequence is TGTGCCGGGGACAGGGGGCCAGGAGAGACCCAGTACTTC. It specifies CAGDRGPGETQYF.

The rearrangement uses TRBV6-6 and TRBJ2-7, with D perhaps matching TRBD1 (5 bases). Per germline, CDR1 MNHNY and CDR2 SVGAGI (reference sequence). There are 13 residues in the CDR3. V was pared by 8 bases and J by 0 bases, with 11 bases between. DNA of the CDR3: TGTGCCAGCTTACAGGCCAGCTCCTACGAGCAGTACTTC. Its protein is CASLQASSYEQYF.

This chain links TRBV28 with TRBJ2-5, with a possible D match to TRBD2 (7 bases). V shed 7 bases and J shed 3 bases, with 15 bases lying between them. Germline V gene lookup returns CDR1 MDHEN and CDR2 SYDVKM. CDR3 length equals 14 residues. The CDR3 DNA is TGTGCCAGCACCGAGGGGGGGCAGAAAGAGACCCAGTACTTC. The encoded protein is CASTEGGQKETQYF.

This chain uses TRBV29-1 with TRBJ2-3; D possibly corresponds to TRBD1 (5 bases). The CDR3 totals 15 residues. Germline V gene data show CDR1 as SQVTM and CDR2 as ANQGSEA. Trimming removed 0 bases at V and 3 bases at J, with 13 bases between. The CDR3: CSVEEGRDGTDTQYF. The CDR3 nucleotides read TGCAGCGTTGAAGAGGGCAGGGATGGAACAGATACGCAGTATTTT.

The rearrangement links TRBV11-1 to TRBJ1-1; D is undetermined. V gave up 6 bases and J gave up 3 bases, with 14 bases separating them. Looked up from germline, CDR1 is SGHAT and CDR2 is FQDESV (reference sequence). This CDR3 is built from 14 residues. CDR3 protein: CASSPEGFDTEAFF. CDR3 DNA sequence: TGTGCCAGCAGTCCGGAGGGTTTCGACACTGAAGCTTTCTTT.

The chain joins TRBV19 to TRBJ2-1; D gene ambiguous. The germline V and J ends were trimmed by 0 bases and 5 bases, with 17 bases remaining between them. The germline V gene encodes CDR1 LNHDA and CDR2 SQIVND (reference sequence). The length of the CDR3 is 17 residues. CDR3 DNA sequence: TGTGCCAGTAGTATAGATGGCGAGGCGGACCCCAACAATGAGCAGTTCTTC. This translates into CASSIDGEADPNNEQFF.

The chain uses TRBV4-3 and TRBJ1-6; D might be TRBD1 (5 bases). CDR3 size: 17 residues. V was shortened by 2 bases and J by 0 bases, with 11 bases between the two germline ends. Germline V gives CDR1 LGHNA, CDR2 YSLEER. CDR3 in amino acids: CASSQKGPSSYNSPLHF. The CDR3 DNA sequence: TGCGCCAGCAGCCAAAAGGGACCGAGCTCCTATAATTCACCCCTCCACTTT.

J is TRBJ2-7 and V is TRBV6-2 or TRBV6-3; 7 nucleotides agree with TRBD1. Looked up from germline, CDR1 is MNHEY and CDR2 is SVGEGT. V lost 6 bases and J lost 2; bases outside the gene matches: 4. The CDR3 has 13 residues. The DNA of the CDR3 is TGTGCCAGCAGCTCGGGACAGCCCTACGAGCAGTACTTC. Translated: CASSSGQPYEQYF.

The chain uses TRBV3-1 (or the pseudogene TRBV3-2) and TRBJ2-7; TRBD1 matches 7 bases. This CDR3 is built from 13 residues. CDR1 LGHDT and CDR2 YNNKEL come from the germline V gene (reference sequence). Germline trimming cut 11 bases from V and 2 bases from J; bases unmatched to any gene: 9. CDR3 in amino acids: CAPPTGRPYEQYF. CDR3 DNA sequence: TGTGCCCCTCCGACAGGGCGCCCCTACGAGCAGTACTTC.

This rearrangement joins TRBV30 to TRBJ1-1, with D maybe TRBD1 (5 bases). Germline assignment: CDR1 GTSNPN and CDR2 SVGIG (reference sequence). V lost 4 bases and J 4 bases, leaving 16 bases between the germline ends. This CDR3 has 14 residues. The CDR3: CAWTKLGLSTEAFF. In nucleotides, the CDR3 is TGTGCCTGGACCAAATTGGGGCTTTCCACTGAAGCTTTCTTT.

This rearrangement joins TRBV30 to TRBJ1-1, with TRBD1 as a possible D gene (5 bases). The CDR3 spans 13 residues. Germline values: CDR1 GTSNPN, CDR2 SVGIG (reference sequence). Between the trimmed V and J ends, which lost 7 bases and 3 bases, there was a span of 15 bases. CDR3 nucleotide sequence: TGTGCCTATCGGGGGGAAGTACACACTGAAGCTTTCTTT. Its protein is CAYRGEVHTEAFF.

This clone was observed a handful of times. The chain has TRBV5-6 and TRBJ1-3; D uncertain. V lost 0 bases to trimming and J lost 3 bases, with 16 bases between them. Germline CDR1 is SGHDT and CDR2 is YYEEEE. The CDR3 is 17 residues long. DNA of the CDR3: TGTGCCAGCAGCTTGGAGCCCAGGCCAGGCTATGGAAACACCATATATTTT. It codes for CASSLEPRPGYGNTIYF.

This chain joins TRBV2 and TRBJ2-1; 7 nucleotides align to TRBD2. J lost 5 bases, V lost 6 bases, and 10 bases had no gene match. Germline CDR1 is SNHLY and CDR2 is FYNNEI. This CDR3 is 15 amino acids long. The CDR3 DNA sequence: TGTGCCAGCAGCTGGGGGGGAGGGCCCCACAATGAGCAGTTCTTC. Translated: CASSWGGGPHNEQFF.

This sequence joins TRBV4-2 and TRBJ2-4; D unresolved. The CDR3 runs 16 residues. The V end was cut by 1 base, the J end by 0 bases, with 10 bases between. From germline, CDR1 is LGHNA and CDR2 YNFKEQ. CDR3 DNA sequence: TGTGCCAGCAGCCAAGCGGCCAGACTAGCCAAAAACATTCAGTACTTC. Residues: CASSQAARLAKNIQYF.

This sequence joins TRBV29-1 and TRBJ2-7, with D hard to call. The V gene's germline CDR1 is SQVTM and CDR2 ANQGSEA. The CDR3 runs to 12 residues. V lost 4 bases to trimming and J lost 5 bases, with 12 bases between them. The CDR3 DNA follows: TGCAGCGTTGTGTTGAATGGCGACGAGCAGTACTTC. Translated, it gives CSVVLNGDEQYF.

The rearrangement joins TRBV6-5 to TRBJ1-5; D might be TRBD1 (5 bases). Germline values: CDR1 MNHEY, CDR2 SVGAGI. This CDR3 comprises 13 residues. Trimming stripped 6 bases from V and 3 bases from J, with 9 bases between. CDR3: CASRDGHNQPQHF. The CDR3 DNA follows: TGTGCCAGCAGGGACGGACACAATCAGCCCCAGCATTTT.

The chain employs TRBV15 and TRBJ2-1; D uncertain. Trimming stripped 0 bases from V and 5 bases from J, with 5 bases between. This CDR3 region has 13 residues. Germline V CDR1 and CDR2: LNHNV, YYDKDF (reference sequence). The CDR3 sequence is CATSRESDNEQFF. The CDR3 coding sequence is TGTGCCACCAGCAGAGAGAGTGACAATGAGCAGTTCTTC.

In this sample, this clone turned up once. The J gene is TRBJ2-7, the V gene TRBV25-1, with D uncertain. Looked up from germline, CDR1 is MGHDK and CDR2 is SYGVNS. Trimming shortened V by 2 bases and J by 5 bases, and 13 bases separated the two germline ends. The CDR3 spans 14 residues. The CDR3, as DNA: TGTGCCAGCAGTGAAGGTGATGAGTGGAACGAGCAGTACTTC. Translated, it gives CASSEGDEWNEQYF.

V gene TRBV19 combines with J gene TRBJ1-4, with TRBD1 identical over 9 bases. In germline, CDR1 is LNHDA, CDR2 SQIVND (reference sequence). This CDR3 region has 14 residues. V was pared by 7 bases and J by 10 bases, with 10 bases of the junction left unmatched. CDR3 sequence (DNA): TGTGCCAGTACTACCCCGGGACAGGGTGGAAAACTGTTTTTT. Its translation: CASTTPGQGGKLFF.

The V gene is TRBV10-2, the J gene TRBJ1-2; 7 nucleotides match TRBD1. The V segment lost 8 bases and the J segment 5 bases; nucleotides outside the gene matches: 2. The V gene's germline CDR1 is WSHSY and CDR2 SAAADI. CDR3 length: 11 amino acids. The CDR3 DNA is TGCGCCAGCGGGGACAGATATGGCTACACCTTC. This translates into CASGDRYGYTF.

V gene TRBV7-3 combines with J gene TRBJ1-4, with D possibly TRBD1 on 6 matching bases. The CDR3 is made up of 10 amino acids. Per germline, CDR1 SGHTA and CDR2 FQGTGA. CDR3 nucleotides: TGTCCGGACAGTAATGAAAAACTGTTTTTT. Translation: CPDSNEKLFF.

The V gene is TRBV29-1, the J gene TRBJ1-1, with D unclear. Trimming stripped 3 bases from V and 4 bases from J, with 12 bases between. Germline V gene data show CDR1 as SQVTM and CDR2 as ANQGSEA. CDR3 length: 13 residues. The CDR3 region has the DNA TGCAGCGTTGAGAGGGAGATCCTCACTGAAGCTTTCTTT. Protein: CSVEREILTEAFF.

The chain employs TRBV27 and TRBJ2-7, with D possibly TRBD2 on 6 matching bases. This CDR3 is 15 amino acids long. Trimming took 2 bases from V and 6 from J, leaving 17 bases between them. Germline CDR1 and CDR2: MNHEY and SMNVEV (reference sequence). CDR3 protein: CASSLTFRGSAEQYF. The CDR3 nucleotides are TGTGCCAGCAGTTTAACGTTCCGGGGGAGTGCCGAGCAGTACTTC.

This sequence joins TRBV25-1 and TRBJ2-5; unclear D gene. V gave up 1 base and J gave up 10 bases, with 13 bases separating them. The CDR3 totals 13 residues. Per the germline V gene, CDR1 is MGHDK and CDR2 is SYGVNS. The CDR3 DNA reads as TGTGCCAGCAGTGAATTCCCCGAGTTCGGCCAGTACTTC. It translates to CASSEFPEFGQYF.

The chain has TRBV28 and TRBJ1-3; no definite D call. The CDR3 length is 15 residues. The germline gives CDR1 MDHEN, CDR2 SYDVKM. V dropped 2 bases and J dropped 3 bases, with 11 bases sitting between them. The CDR3 sequence is CASSLQLGGGNTIYF. CDR3 sequence (DNA): TGTGCCAGCAGTTTACAATTAGGAGGTGGAAACACCATATATTTT. Variable domain in full (rest from reference TRBV28 and TRBJ1-3): DVKVTQSSRYLVKRTGEKVFLECVQDMDHENMFWYRQDPGLGLRLIYFSYDVKMKEKGDIPEGYSVSREKKERFSLILESASTNQTSMYLCASSLQLGGGNTIYFGEGSWLTVV.

The rearrangement joins TRBV5-6 to TRBJ2-1, with 13 positions matching TRBD2. This CDR3 contains 18 residues. Per germline, CDR1 SGHDT and CDR2 YYEEEE. J gave up 7 bases and V 4 bases, and 14 bases lay outside the gene matches. DNA of the CDR3: TGTGCCAGCAGCCAGGAAACTAGCGGGAGGGCCCTGGGGAATGAGCAGTTCTTC. Residues: CASSQETSGRALGNEQFF.

The V and J genes are TRBV4-1 and TRBJ2-3; 16 bases agree with TRBD2. The CDR3 spans 18 residues. V lost 3 bases, J lost 2 bases, and 5 bases stayed unmatched. Germline V CDR1 and CDR2: MGHRA, YSYEKL. The CDR3 DNA follows: TGCGCCAGCAGCCATTTGGGACTAGCGGGAGGGCCCACAGATACGCAGTATTTT. This encodes CASSHLGLAGGPTDTQYF.